Listed here are 27 T cell receptor beta chains from one sample, sequenced in a study of human T cells and chemical hapten exposure. The time point is: patch test 1, 2 weeks after DPC sensitization. The treatment denotes: therapeutic diphenylcyclopropenone sensitization with weekly scalp DPC. The total RNA was obtained from whole blood that was not fractionated. Each CDR3 protein gets one entry after TCRdb re-called the RACE reads with MiXCR. The sample lists 40,000 or so distinct CDR3 sequences; about 4% were seen once. The source was whole blood, collected in connection with sensitization to the hapten diphenylcyclopropenone (DPC). The receptors here all came from a man over 45 with alopecia areata. Some clones in this sample may be carry-over from other donors' samples.

This clonotype was observed at least ten times. The rearrangement joins TRBV5-1 to TRBJ2-1; D may match TRBD1 or TRBD2 (5 bases each). There are 13 residues in the CDR3. Germline CDR1 reads SGHRS; CDR2 reads YFSETQ. Trimming took off 0 bases at V and 4 bases at J, with 5 bases between the two ends. The CDR3: CASSLGGYNEQFF. DNA of the CDR3: TGCGCCAGCAGCTTGGGGGGGTACAATGAGCAGTTCTTC.

This clonotype showed up many times. J is TRBJ2-3 and V is TRBV28, with TRBD1 as a possible D gene (5 bases). The CDR3 consists of 17 residues. Germline V gene data show CDR1 as MDHEN and CDR2 as SYDVKM. Trimming removed 6 bases at V and 1 base at J, with 20 bases between. DNA of the CDR3: TGTGCCAGCAGCCTTCCTCAGGGTACCCCTGGCACAGATACGCAGTATTTT. This sequence encodes CASSLPQGTPGTDTQYF.

The sample holds many counts of this clonotype. This rearrangement joins TRBV6-2 or TRBV6-3 to TRBJ2-1, with TRBD1 identical over 11 bases. The J segment lost 7 bases and the V segment lost 6 bases, leaving 5 bases of the junction unmatched. Germline V gives CDR1 MNHEY, CDR2 SVGEGT. The CDR3 loop spans 14 amino acids. CDR3 amino acids: CASRRRDRGNEQFF. The CDR3 DNA reads TGTGCCAGCAGACGCCGGGACAGGGGGAATGAGCAGTTCTTC.

This clonotype was recorded a few times. This chain connects TRBV12-3 or TRBV12-4 to TRBJ2-3; D assignment may be TRBD1 or TRBD2 (5 bases each). CDR3 length: 15 amino acids. V shed 6 bases and J shed 1 base, with 14 bases lying between them. DNA for the CDR3: TGTGCCAGCAGCCCTGAGGGGCAGCGCACAGATACGCAGTATTTT. Protein product: CASSPEGQRTDTQYF.

This clonotype was observed many times. The chain couples TRBV12-3 or TRBV12-4 to TRBJ2-7; D may be TRBD1 or TRBD2 (7 bases each). The CDR3 has 17 amino acids. Deletions cut 5 bases from V and 1 base from J, with 21 bases between. The CDR3: CASSTRGGQIISYEQYF. CDR3 in DNA: TGTGCCAGCAGTACCAGGGGGGGGCAGATTATTTCCTACGAGCAGTACTTC.

The chain uses TRBV7-9 and TRBJ2-3; no firm D call. CDR1 and CDR2 from the germline V gene are SEHNR and FQNEAQ (reference sequence). This CDR3 has 11 residues. V lost 8 bases and J 1 base, leaving 4 bases between the germline ends. The CDR3 DNA reads TGTGCCAGCCAGGGCACAGATACGCAGTATTTT. This sequence encodes CASQGTDTQYF.

In its sample, this clonotype was seen a few times. The chain is built from TRBV28 and TRBJ1-1; 7 nucleotides align to TRBD1. V trimming: 2 bases; J trimming: 3 bases; junction bases outside the gene matches: 3. The germline gives CDR1 MDHEN, CDR2 SYDVKM. The CDR3 runs 14 residues. The CDR3 sequence: CASSLTGTDTEAFF. The CDR3 DNA sequence: TGTGCCAGCAGTTTAACCGGGACAGACACTGAAGCTTTCTTT.

This clonotype was seen many times. The V and J genes are TRBV6-5 and TRBJ1-2; 7 bases are a match to TRBD1. The V and J ends lost 9 bases and 2 bases, in that order; junction bases with no gene match: 6. The CDR3 is made up of 13 amino acids. The germline V gene has CDR1 MNHEY and CDR2 SVGAGI. The CDR3 region has the DNA TGTGCCAGTGGGCCCAGGGGGAACTATGGCTACACCTTC. It codes for CASGPRGNYGYTF.

In this sample, this clonotype turned up many times. The chain joins TRBV29-1 to TRBJ2-1, with 7 bases matching TRBD2. Germline V gives CDR1 SQVTM, CDR2 ANQGSEA. The CDR3 consists of 14 residues. V gave up 5 bases and J gave up 2 bases; unmatched junction bases: 6. The CDR3 protein is CSVSGTHAYNEQFF. The CDR3 DNA follows: TGCAGCGTTAGCGGGACCCACGCCTACAATGAGCAGTTCTTC.

This chain joins TRBV7-2 and TRBJ1-6; D perhaps matches TRBD1 (5 bases). V was trimmed by 0 bases and J by 5 bases, leaving 11 bases between them. This CDR3 is built from 16 residues. CDR1 is SGHTA, CDR2 FQGNSA, per germline. CDR3 sequence: CASSLAGTENNSPLHF. As DNA, the CDR3 is TGTGCCAGCAGCTTAGCTGGGACGGAAAATAATTCACCCCTCCACTTT.

There are many counts of this clonotype. J is TRBJ2-1 and V is TRBV24-1; possible D gene TRBD2, 6 bases. The CDR3 totals 16 residues. Germline assignment: CDR1 KGHDR and CDR2 SFDVKD. V was cut by 7 bases and J by 0 bases, with 15 bases left in between. The CDR3 sequence is CATRGGGSSSYNEQFF. Written as DNA, the CDR3 is TGTGCCACCAGGGGTGGGGGGAGTAGCTCCTACAATGAGCAGTTCTTC.

Ten or more counts support this clonotype. The V call is TRBV5-1, the J call TRBJ2-7, with TRBD1 identical over 10 bases. The length of the CDR3 is 16 residues. The germline gives CDR1 SGHRS, CDR2 YFSETQ. With 4 bases clipped from V and 7 bases from J, the junction kept 14 bases outside the gene matches. The CDR3 region is CASSGAAGTGALEQYF. The CDR3 nucleotides are TGCGCCAGCAGCGGGGCCGCCGGGACAGGGGCCTTAGAGCAGTACTTC.

This clonotype was observed at least ten times. The V call is TRBV5-1, the J call TRBJ2-1, with 11 positions matching TRBD1. The germline V gene encodes CDR1 SGHRS and CDR2 YFSETQ. Trimming took 0 bases from V and 3 from J; bases not matched to a gene: 2. This CDR3 comprises 16 residues. CDR3 region: CASSLGGTGGYNEQFF. The CDR3, as DNA: TGCGCCAGCAGCTTGGGAGGGACAGGGGGCTACAATGAGCAGTTCTTC.

This clonotype has a count of ten or more. V and J are TRBV27 and TRBJ2-5; D is perhaps TRBD1 (6 bases). The CDR3 spans 16 residues. Deletions cut 2 bases from V and 5 bases from J, with 18 bases between. CDR1 is MNHEY and CDR2 is SMNVEV in the germline V gene (reference sequence). CDR3 bases: TGTGCCAGCAGTTTAACGGGCAGGGGCCCGGTGGAGACCCAGTACTTC. Translating gives CASSLTGRGPVETQYF.

This clonotype was counted many times. The V and J genes are TRBV20-1 and TRBJ2-7; 8 positions match TRBD1. CDR3 length: 12 residues. CDR1 and CDR2 (germline): DFQATT, SNEGSKA (reference sequence). The V and J ends lost 5 bases and 1 base, in that order; junction bases with no gene match: 1. The CDR3: CSARTGSYEQYF. Written as DNA, the CDR3 is TGCAGTGCTCGGACAGGGTCCTACGAGCAGTACTTC.

This clonotype was detected ten times or more. This chain joins TRBV5-1 and TRBJ1-4; 10 bases fit TRBD1. The V and J ends lost 4 bases and 8 bases, in that order; junction bases with no gene match: 5. Germline CDR1 reads SGHRS; CDR2 reads YFSETQ. The CDR3 runs 14 residues. CDR3 in DNA: TGCGCCAGCAGCCCGGGACAGGGGCACGAAAAACTGTTTTTT. Encoded protein: CASSPGQGHEKLFF.

This clonotype has at least ten counts. The chain carries TRBV28 and TRBJ1-1; a possible D gene is TRBD1 (6 bases). The CDR3 has 13 amino acids. Trimming removed 5 bases at V and 3 bases at J, with 10 bases between. Germline CDR1 reads MDHEN; CDR2 reads SYDVKM. CDR3 loop: CASSLHRDTEAFF. The CDR3 DNA reads TGTGCCAGCAGTCTGCACAGGGACACTGAAGCTTTCTTT. Complete variable domain (other parts from reference TRBV28 and TRBJ1-1): DVKVTQSSRYLVKRTGEKVFLECVQDMDHENMFWYRQDPGLGLRLIYFSYDVKMKEKGDIPEGYSVSREKKERFSLILESASTNQTSMYLCASSLHRDTEAFFGQGTRLTVV.

This clonotype was found many times. The chain joins TRBV10-2 to TRBJ2-3; possibly TRBD2 for D (6 bases). The V end was cut by 4 bases, the J end by 4 bases, with 18 bases between. Germline assignment: CDR1 WSHSY and CDR2 SAAADI. The CDR3 contains 16 residues. In nucleotides, the CDR3 is TGCGCCAGCAGTGGAAAAGGGAGGATGCAGTCAGATACGCAGTATTTT. Its protein is CASSGKGRMQSDTQYF.

This clonotype was observed at least ten times. The V call is TRBV6-1, the J call TRBJ1-5; D unclear. The V and J ends lost 7 bases and 7 bases respectively, with 14 bases between them. The CDR3 loop spans 13 amino acids. CDR1 is MNHNS, CDR2 SASEGT, per germline. CDR3 DNA: TGTGCCAGCATACCGGGGTTCAGCCAGCCCCAGCATTTT. This codes for CASIPGFSQPQHF.

This clonotype occurred many times. The rearrangement joins TRBV4-2 to TRBJ2-5, with 10 bases lining up with TRBD2. The CDR3 runs 15 residues. The germline V gene encodes CDR1 LGHNA and CDR2 YNFKEQ. V lost 6 bases and J lost 3; bases outside the gene matches: 7. The CDR3 region is CASSRRLAGEETQYF. DNA for the CDR3: TGTGCCAGCAGTCGTAGGCTAGCGGGAGAAGAGACCCAGTACTTC.

There are many counts of this clonotype. This chain connects TRBV29-1 to TRBJ2-5, with 9 nucleotides matching TRBD1. J gave up 5 bases and V 1 base, and 2 bases lay outside the gene matches. This CDR3 contains 13 residues. Germline loops: CDR1 SQVTM, CDR2 ANQGSEA. This CDR3 is CSVEGGQGETQYF. CDR3 coding DNA: TGCAGCGTTGAAGGGGGACAGGGCGAGACCCAGTACTTC.

This clonotype has ten or more counts. The CDR3 region has the DNA TGTGCCAGCAGTTTCCTATCCCCCGCGGGAGGGTTCACCGGGGAGCTGTTTTTT. It codes for CASSFLSPAGGFTGELFF. This chain joins TRBV28 and TRBJ2-2; TRBD2 matches 9 bases. There are 18 residues in the CDR3. Germline V gives CDR1 MDHEN, CDR2 SYDVKM. Trimming cost V 3 bases and J 4 bases; bases outside gene matches: 12.

Worth noting for this clonotype: With a much larger clone just one base away, this may be a read error. CDR3 in amino acids: CASSQELGVGYNEEFF. The CDR3 bases are TGCGCCAGCAGCCAAGAACTGGGAGTTGGGTACAATGAGGAGTTCTTC. J is TRBJ2-1 and V is TRBV4-3, with D perhaps TRBD2 (5 bases). The length of the CDR3 is 16 residues. The germline V gene encodes CDR1 LGHNA and CDR2 YSLEER.

Many counts were recorded for this clonotype. The rearrangement joins TRBV14 to TRBJ1-3, with a possible D match to TRBD1 (6 bases). Germline V gives CDR1 SGHDN, CDR2 FVKESK. This CDR3 comprises 14 residues. V lost 5 bases to trimming and J lost 1 base, with 9 bases between them. CDR3 sequence (DNA): TGTGCCAGCAGCTCAACAGGGTCTGGAAACACCATATATTTT. Its translation is CASSSTGSGNTIYF.

This clonotype was detected ten times or more. The CDR3 DNA follows: TGTGCCAGCAGGACCGGAGGCAGCGAGTACGAGCAGTACTTC. This translates into CASRTGGSEYEQYF. V usage is TRBV6-5 and J usage is TRBJ2-7, with D possibly being TRBD2 (5 bases). Germline V lookup: CDR1 MNHEY, CDR2 SVGAGI. The CDR3 is 14 residues long. The germline V and J ends were trimmed by 6 bases and 4 bases, with 16 bases remaining between them.

This clonotype has ten or more counts. The J gene is TRBJ2-7, the V gene TRBV10-3; 13 nucleotides match TRBD2. The CDR3 is 13 residues long. Germline V gives CDR1 ENHRY, CDR2 SYGVKD. V was pared by 9 bases and J by 6 bases, with 5 bases of the junction left unmatched. CDR3 loop: CAIRTSGSSEQYF. The CDR3 DNA reads TGTGCCATAAGGACTAGCGGGAGTTCCGAGCAGTACTTC.

The table lists this clonotype with many counts. The chain recombines TRBV20-1 with TRBJ2-3, with D possibly matching TRBD2 (6 bases). V was shortened by 3 bases and J by 0 bases, with 13 bases between the two germline ends. The germline V gene has CDR1 DFQATT and CDR2 SNEGSKA (reference sequence). The CDR3 runs 15 residues. CDR3 loop: CSASRRTTSTDTQYF. CDR3 nucleotide sequence: TGCAGTGCTAGCCGAAGGACTACTAGCACAGATACGCAGTATTTT.